This note documents a single T cell receptor beta chain sequence. Its antigen is unknown. The data derive from a study of Ad26.COV2.S vaccination and SARS-CoV-2 variants. The wider study: Intramuscular Ad26.COV2.S doses were given once or twice, 56 days apart.

Study-level points and caveats: Possibly, TCR breadth and depth analyses underestimated total T cell responses.

Regarding treatment: 15 to 20 received Ad26.COV2.S at low or high dose, single or two shots; 5 received placebo; per-sample allocation not given. On day 63 after the first injection, vaccine and placebo recipients gave samples. The CDR3 spans 13 residues. CDR1 SGHAT and CDR2 FQNNGV come from the germline V gene. Deletions cut 6 bases from V and 1 base from J, with 10 bases between. The protocol was immunoSEQ multiplex PCR, while the TCRdb copy is restricted to in-frame clones and leaves out a portion. The sample consists of more than 350,000 clones, 90% of them appearing once. The chain is built from TRBV11-2 and TRBJ2-7; possible D gene TRBD1, 6 bases. The sequence was obtained from a person between 18 and 59 years old who received the Ad26.COV2.S COVID-19 vaccine or a placebo. The source was peripheral blood, collected in a trial of Ad26.COV2.S vaccine versus placebo. The CDR3 reads CASRDRGSYEQYF. CDR3 DNA sequence: TGTGCCAGCAGGGATAGGGGGTCCTACGAGCAGTACTTC.